Shown below are 25 T cell receptor beta chains from a single sample sequenced in a study of technical replicates of blood from a few donors listed by TCRdb under 2017. Library prep was done by the immunoSEQ multiplex PCR assay. Held by TCRdb, this immuneACCESS table contains in-frame sequences only and omits some clones. Under half of the omission traces to an unresolved V gene where checked; the cause of the rest is unknown. This sample comprises 80,000 or so clones, 80% to 90% of them detected only once. The top ten clones comprise roughly 3.9% of the sample. Material for sequencing was PBMCs. Every receptor here comes from a human donor in good health. Some clones in this sample may be carry-over from other donors' samples.

The chain employs TRBV5-4 and TRBJ1-2; D is unclear. CDR3 length equals 14 residues. Germline V gene data show CDR1 as SGHNT and CDR2 as YYREEE (reference sequence). The V end lost 0 bases, the J end lost 2 bases, and 8 bases lay between the germline ends. The CDR3 sequence: CASSLVTENYGYTF. CDR3 nucleotides: TGTGCCAGCAGCTTGGTGACGGAGAACTATGGCTACACCTTC.

J is TRBJ2-1 and V is TRBV28; no clear D gene. Germline V gene data show CDR1 as MDHEN and CDR2 as SYDVKM. This CDR3 spans 12 amino acids. V gave up 2 bases and J gave up 6 bases, with 5 bases separating them. CDR3 protein: CASSLPVNEQFF. CDR3 sequence (DNA): TGTGCCAGCAGTTTACCAGTCAATGAGCAGTTCTTC.

V is TRBV25-1 and J is TRBJ1-1; 9 bases match TRBD1. The CDR3 has 12 amino acids. Unmatched junction bases numbered 1, after V lost 4 bases and J lost 7 bases. From germline, CDR1 is MGHDK and CDR2 SYGVNS. The CDR3: CASSGQGVEAFF. CDR3 DNA sequence: TGTGCCAGCAGTGGACAGGGGGTTGAAGCTTTCTTT.

V and J are TRBV9 and TRBJ1-6; D is unclear. Germline CDR1 reads SGDLS; CDR2 reads YYNGEE. The germline V and J ends were trimmed by 0 bases and 10 bases, with 11 bases remaining between them. There are 14 residues in the CDR3. CDR3 nucleotides: TGTGCCAGCAGCGTAGATGAACTGGGCTCACCCCTCCACTTT. Residues: CASSVDELGSPLHF.

This chain links TRBV18 with TRBJ1-1; the match to TRBD1 covers 7 bases. This CDR3 spans 16 amino acids. Germline V lookup: CDR1 KGHSH, CDR2 LQKENI. V lost 6 bases, J lost 4 bases, and 14 bases stayed unmatched. CDR3 in DNA: TGTGCCAGCTCTCGTGACAGGGTGGGAACCGGCACTGAAGCTTTCTTT. Its translation is CASSRDRVGTGTEAFF. Variable domain in full (rest from reference TRBV18 and TRBJ1-1): NAGVMQNPRHLVRRRGQEARLRCSPMKGHSHVYWYRQLPEEGLKFMVYLQKENIIDESGMPKERFSAEFPKEGPSILRIQQVVRGDSAAYFCASSRDRVGTGTEAFFGQGTRLTVV.

A few counts support this clone. The V gene is TRBV4-1, the J gene TRBJ2-2; no reliable D call. The CDR3 totals 14 residues. Germline-derived CDR1 and CDR2 are MGHRA and YSYEKL. Trimming removed 4 bases at V and 7 bases at J, with 13 bases between. The DNA of the CDR3 is TGCGCCAGCAGCCCACCTTTTGGCCTCGGGGAGCTGTTTTTT. Translation gives CASSPPFGLGELFF.

This rearrangement joins TRBV10-3 to TRBJ2-1; 8 bases agree with TRBD2. Germline-derived CDR1 and CDR2 are ENHRY and SYGVKD. Trimming cost V 8 bases and J 7 bases; bases outside gene matches: 13. The CDR3 spans 15 residues. CDR3 DNA: TGTGCCATCGGAGAGACTAGCGAATTGGGAAATGAGCAGTTCTTC. This sequence encodes CAIGETSELGNEQFF.

This clone has just a few counts. The genes are TRBV2 and TRBJ2-7; TRBD2 matches 9 bases. J lost 5 bases, V lost 2 bases, and 7 bases had no gene match. Germline lookup yields CDR1 SNHLY and CDR2 FYNNEI. CDR3 length: 15 residues. CDR3 in amino acids: CASSELGLAPDEQYF. CDR3 sequence (DNA): TGTGCCAGCAGTGAATTGGGACTAGCCCCCGACGAGCAGTACTTC.

The chain employs TRBV5-1 and TRBJ2-3, with 8 bases fitting TRBD1. Trimming took 4 bases from V and 0 from J; bases not matched to a gene: 7. Per germline, CDR1 SGHRS and CDR2 YFSETQ. CDR3 length equals 16 residues. The CDR3 DNA reads as TGCGCCAGCAGCGAGTGGGGACAGGCGAGCACAGATACGCAGTATTTT. Residues: CASSEWGQASTDTQYF.

In this sample, this clone is medium-sized. Other nucleotide sequences from this sample produce the same CDR3. This sequence joins TRBV5-1 and TRBJ2-1; TRBD2 aligns across 10 bases. The V and J ends lost 3 bases and 4 bases, in that order; junction bases with no gene match: 1. Per the germline V gene, CDR1 is SGHRS and CDR2 is YFSETQ. The CDR3 is 14 residues long. The CDR3, as DNA: TGCGCCAGCAGCTCTAGCGGGGGATACAATGAGCAGTTCTTC. Translating it yields CASSSSGGYNEQFF.

The chain is built from TRBV29-1 and TRBJ2-7, with TRBD1 identical over 9 bases. The germline V gene has CDR1 SQVTM and CDR2 ANQGSEA. J was trimmed by 5 bases and V by 3 bases; bases with no gene match: 8. CDR3 length equals 14 residues. The CDR3 loop reads CSVDLLDRGNEQYF. The CDR3, as DNA: TGCAGCGTTGACCTCCTGGACAGGGGCAACGAGCAGTACTTC.

The J gene is TRBJ1-1, the V gene TRBV7-3, with a weak D call TRBD1 (5 bases). This CDR3 comprises 15 residues. The germline gives CDR1 SGHTA, CDR2 FQGTGA. Trimming left V 5 bases short and J 1 base short, with 14 bases between. The CDR3 loop is CASSRGGVANTEAFF. In nucleotides, the CDR3 is TGTGCCAGCAGCCGCGGGGGGGTCGCGAACACTGAAGCTTTCTTT.

The chain carries TRBV11-3 and TRBJ2-1; tentative D call: TRBD2 (6 bases). V dropped 2 bases and J dropped 5 bases, with 7 bases sitting between them. This CDR3 is 13 amino acids long. Looked up from germline, CDR1 is SGHNT and CDR2 is YENEEA. The CDR3 DNA sequence: TGTGCCAGCAGCTTATCGGGAGACAATGAGCAGTTCTTC. It translates to CASSLSGDNEQFF.

Remarks on this clone: The junction departs from the called germline gene at one end, perhaps through a read error. The J gene is TRBJ1-1, the V gene TRBV5-1; D gene ambiguous. Germline lookup yields CDR1 SGHRS and CDR2 YFSETQ. CDR3 length equals 14 residues. CDR3 sequence: CASSLATGPADAFF. The CDR3 region has the DNA TGCGCCAGCAGCTTGGCCACTGGGCCCGCTGATGCTTTCTTT.

The sample holds one count of this clone. This sequence joins TRBV7-3 and TRBJ2-5, with TRBD2 matching 7 bases. Trimming cost V 2 bases and J 4 bases; bases outside gene matches: 10. Per the germline V gene, CDR1 is SGHTA and CDR2 is FQGTGA. The CDR3 totals 16 residues. The CDR3 region is CASSLGASGFGETQYF. The CDR3 coding sequence is TGTGCCAGCAGCTTAGGGGCTAGCGGTTTCGGAGAGACCCAGTACTTC.

V usage is TRBV21-1 and J usage is TRBJ2-2; the table names TRBD2, a call not compared with the DNA. TRBV21-1 is reported as a pseudogene. The CDR3 spans 13 residues. The CDR3 DNA is TGTGCCAGCCTCCAAGGGGGGGCGTTGGAGCTGTTTTTT. This sequence encodes CASLQGGALELFF.

The chain's CDR3 is CASSQDPGDYNSPLHF. CDR3 DNA: TGCGCCAGCAGCCAAGATCCGGGGGATTATAATTCACCCCTCCACTTT. The chain has TRBV4-3 and TRBJ1-6; maybe TRBD1 (5 bases). Germline V gene sequence: CDR1 LGHNA, CDR2 YSLEER. The V end was cut by 0 bases, the J end by 4 bases, with 10 bases between. The length of the CDR3 is 16 residues.

The chain has TRBV19 and TRBJ1-2; tentatively, D is TRBD1 (5 bases). Germline loops: CDR1 LNHDA, CDR2 SQIVND (reference sequence). There are 15 residues in the CDR3. Trimming stripped 0 bases from V and 4 bases from J, with 12 bases between. In nucleotides, the CDR3 is TGTGCCAGTAGTATAGATAAGGGGCCGATCTATGGCTACACCTTC. Translating gives CASSIDKGPIYGYTF.

The rearrangement uses TRBV11-2 and TRBJ2-3; the match to TRBD2 covers 10 bases. The germline gives CDR1 SGHAT, CDR2 FQNNGV. This CDR3 region has 20 residues. V lost 0 bases to trimming and J lost 5 bases; unmatched junction nucleotides: 17. The CDR3 nucleotides are TGTGCCAGCAGCTTAGAGGTGCGTAGCGGGGGGACCTCTAGCGTAGATACGCAGTATTTT. Its translation: CASSLEVRSGGTSSVDTQYF.

The gene calls are TRBV5-1 and TRBJ1-1; a weak D match, TRBD1 (6 bases). The CDR3 is made up of 14 amino acids. Between the trimmed V and J ends, which lost 6 bases and 1 base, there was a span of 13 bases. Germline V gene lookup returns CDR1 SGHRS and CDR2 YFSETQ. The CDR3 is CASNPGGANTEAFF. The CDR3 nucleotides are TGCGCCAGCAACCCCGGGGGGGCGAACACTGAAGCTTTCTTT.

The chain links TRBV7-9 to TRBJ1-1; no definite D call. Trimming cost V 10 bases and J 3 bases, with 9 bases left between them. The germline V gene encodes CDR1 SEHNR and CDR2 FQNEAQ (reference sequence). The CDR3 contains 11 residues. CDR3 amino acids: CATRLYTEAFF. CDR3 in DNA: TGTGCCACCCGACTGTACACTGAAGCTTTCTTT.

CDR3 sequence: CASSATSGNTVPNTQYF. The CDR3 DNA sequence: TGTGCCAGCAGCGCGACTAGCGGGAACACCGTACCTAATACGCAGTATTTT. This rearrangement joins TRBV9 to TRBJ2-3; 11 positions match TRBD2. Germline CDR1 and CDR2: SGDLS and YYNGEE. The CDR3 totals 17 residues. Trimming at V came to 3 bases and at J to 7 bases, leaving 13 bases not matched to a gene. The whole variable domain, filled in from reference TRBV9 and TRBJ2-3, reads DSGVTQTPKHLITATGQRVTLRCSPRSGDLSVYWYQQSLDQGLQFLIQYYNGEERAKGNILERFSAQQFPDLHSELNLSSLELGDSALYFCASSATSGNTVPNTQYFGPGTRLTVL.

This chain links TRBV5-1 with TRBJ2-1, with 8 bases matching TRBD2. Per the germline V gene, CDR1 is SGHRS and CDR2 is YFSETQ. The V and J ends lost 0 bases and 10 bases, in that order; junction bases with no gene match: 6. The CDR3 extends over 14 amino acids. CDR3 protein: CASSLDGGATEQFF. Here the CDR3 DNA reads TGCGCCAGCAGCTTGGACGGGGGGGCGACGGAGCAGTTCTTC.

This clone was counted only a few times. The rearrangement uses TRBV30 and TRBJ2-7; D is unclear. There are 14 residues in the CDR3. Looked up from germline, CDR1 is GTSNPN and CDR2 is SVGIG (reference sequence). V was cut by 0 bases and J by 4 bases, with 13 bases left in between. This CDR3 is CAWSVPPQRYEQYF. The CDR3 nucleotides read TGTGCCTGGAGTGTACCCCCCCAGAGGTACGAGCAGTACTTC.

The chain links TRBV11-3 to TRBJ1-3; 8 nucleotides agree with TRBD1. Germline V gives CDR1 SGHNT, CDR2 YENEEA. V lost 7 bases to trimming and J lost 4 bases; unmatched junction nucleotides: 6. This CDR3 has 14 amino acids. The CDR3 sequence is CASISRGRGNTIYF. The CDR3 nucleotides are TGTGCCAGCATCTCCAGGGGGCGAGGAAACACCATATATTTT.